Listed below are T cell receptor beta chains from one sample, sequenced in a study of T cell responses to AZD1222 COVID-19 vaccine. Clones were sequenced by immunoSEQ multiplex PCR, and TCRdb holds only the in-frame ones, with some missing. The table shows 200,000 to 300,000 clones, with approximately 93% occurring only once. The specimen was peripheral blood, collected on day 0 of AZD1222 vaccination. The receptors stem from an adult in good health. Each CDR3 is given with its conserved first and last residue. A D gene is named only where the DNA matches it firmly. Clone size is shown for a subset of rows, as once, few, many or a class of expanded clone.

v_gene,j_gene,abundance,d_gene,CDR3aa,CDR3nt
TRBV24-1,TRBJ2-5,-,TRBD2,CATSVGLAGTQETQYF,TGTGCCACCAGTGTCGGACTAGCGGGAACTCAAGAGACCCAGTACTTC
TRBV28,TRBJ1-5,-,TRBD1,CASSSGQGYQPQHF,TGTGCCAGCAGTTCGGGACAGGGTTATCAGCCCCAGCATTTT
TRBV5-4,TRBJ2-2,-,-,CASSLGVRRDTGELFF,TGTGCCAGCAGCTTGGGTGTCCGGCGCGACACCGGGGAGCTGTTTTTT
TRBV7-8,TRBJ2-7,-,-,CASSPGTPRYEQYF,TGTGCCAGCAGCCCCGGGACACCCCGGTACGAGCAGTACTTC
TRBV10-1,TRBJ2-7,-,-,CASSPGTDNEQYF,TGCGCCAGCAGCCCCGGGACCGACAACGAGCAGTACTTC
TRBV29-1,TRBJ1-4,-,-,CSVIGQTGLNEKLFF,TGCAGCGTTATAGGGCAGACAGGTCTTAATGAAAAACTGTTTTTT
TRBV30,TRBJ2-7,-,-,CAWSERIYEQYF,TGTGCCTGGAGTGAACGGATCTACGAGCAGTACTTC
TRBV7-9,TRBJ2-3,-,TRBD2,CASSPGGSGGDTQYF,TGTGCCAGCAGCCCTGGCGGGAGTGGAGGAGATACGCAGTATTTT
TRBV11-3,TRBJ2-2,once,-,CASSAGRGTGELFF,TGTGCCAGCAGCGCCGGCCGGGGCACCGGGGAGCTGTTTTTT
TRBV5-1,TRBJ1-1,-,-,CASSYQQGNTEAFF,TGCGCCAGCAGCTACCAACAGGGGAACACTGAAGCTTTCTTT
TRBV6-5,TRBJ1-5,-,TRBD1,CASSLRQGGNQPQHF,TGTGCCAGCAGTCTCCGACAGGGGGGCAATCAGCCCCAGCATTTT
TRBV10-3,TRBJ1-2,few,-,CAISESNSNYGYTF,TGTGCCATCAGTGAGTCGAATTCTAACTATGGCTACACCTTC
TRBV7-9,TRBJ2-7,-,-,CASSLSGYEQYF,TGTGCCAGCAGCTTAAGCGGGTACGAGCAGTACTTC
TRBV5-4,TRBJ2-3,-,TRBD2,CASSQERGTTDTQYF,TGTGCCAGCAGCCAAGAGCGGGGGACCACAGATACGCAGTATTTT
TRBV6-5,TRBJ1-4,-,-,CASRGGQEGEKLFF,TGTGCCAGCAGGGGGGGCCAGGAGGGTGAAAAACTGTTTTTT
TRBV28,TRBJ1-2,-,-,CASSTGTSYGYTF,TGTGCCAGCAGCACAGGGACCAGTTATGGCTACACCTTC
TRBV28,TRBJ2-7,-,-,CASRPPGLYSYEQYF,TGTGCCAGCAGACCCCCGGGACTGTACTCCTACGAGCAGTACTTC
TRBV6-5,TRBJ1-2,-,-,CASSPNGFGYGYTF,TGTGCCAGCAGTCCTAACGGATTCGGCTATGGCTACACCTTC
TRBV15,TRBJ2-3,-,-,CATSRDTDTQYF,TGTGCCACCAGCAGAGACACAGATACGCAGTATTTT
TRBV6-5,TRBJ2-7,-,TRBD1,CASSYSNRGIEQYF,TGTGCCAGCAGTTACTCGAACAGGGGAATCGAGCAGTACTTC
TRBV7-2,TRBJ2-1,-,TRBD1,CASSRQGGYHEQFF,TGTGCCAGCAGCAGACAGGGGGGATACCATGAGCAGTTCTTC
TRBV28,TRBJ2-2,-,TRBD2,CASRELAGSGELFF,TGTGCCAGCAGGGAACTAGCGGGATCAGGGGAGCTGTTTTTT
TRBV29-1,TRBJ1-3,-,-,CSAEDSKNTIYF,TGCAGCGCCGAAGACAGTAAAAACACCATATATTTT
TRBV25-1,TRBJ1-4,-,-,CASSDRGEKLFF,TGTGCCAGCAGTGATCGGGGTGAAAAACTGTTTTTT
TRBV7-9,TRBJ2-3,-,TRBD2,CASSSTSGGLTDTQYF,TGTGCCAGCAGCTCTACTAGCGGGGGCCTCACAGATACGCAGTATTTT
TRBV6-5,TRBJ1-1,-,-,CASSYSYNTEAFF,TGTGCCAGCAGTTACTCGTATAACACTGAAGCTTTCTTT
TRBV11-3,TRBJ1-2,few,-,CASSLDREVGRTSWGYTF,TGTGCCAGCAGCTTAGATCGAGAAGTGGGCCGTACCTCTTGGGGCTACACCTTC
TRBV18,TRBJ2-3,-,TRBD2,CASFLTSGRPEDTQYF,TGTGCCAGCTTCCTGACTAGCGGGCGTCCTGAGGATACGCAGTATTTT
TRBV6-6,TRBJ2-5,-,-,CASSYSSRVETQYF,TGTGCCAGCAGTTACTCGAGTAGGGTAGAGACCCAGTACTTC
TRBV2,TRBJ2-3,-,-,CAKAGADTQYF,TGTGCTAAGGCCGGAGCAGATACGCAGTATTTT
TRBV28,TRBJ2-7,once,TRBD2,CASRLYSAGGLWEQYF,TGTGCCAGCAGACTATATTCAGCGGGAGGGTTGTGGGAGCAGTACTTC
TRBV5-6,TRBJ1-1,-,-,CASSFGSMNTEAFF,TGTGCCAGCAGCTTTGGCAGCATGAACACTGAAGCTTTCTTT
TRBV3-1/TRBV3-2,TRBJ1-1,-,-,CASSPPDLNTEAFF,TGTGCCAGCAGTCCCCCCGATTTGAACACTGAAGCTTTCTTT
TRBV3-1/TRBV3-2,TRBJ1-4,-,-,CASSQRQNEKLFF,TGTGCCAGCAGCCAGCGACAGAATGAAAAACTGTTTTTT
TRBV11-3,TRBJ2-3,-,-,CASSSRATDTQYF,TGTGCCAGCAGTTCGCGGGCCACAGATACGCAGTATTTT
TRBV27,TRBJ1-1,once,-,CASSLGRNTEAFF,TGTGCCAGCAGTTTAGGCAGGAACACTGAAGCTTTCTTT
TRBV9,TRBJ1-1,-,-,CASSVGGQNTEAFF,TGTGCCAGCAGCGTCGGCGGACAGAACACTGAAGCTTTCTTT
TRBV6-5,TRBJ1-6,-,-,CASSYGGSGSPLHF,TGTGCCAGCAGTTATGGAGGGTCAGGGTCACCCCTCCACTTT
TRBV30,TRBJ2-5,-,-,CAWSVRLGRQETQYF,TGTGCCTGGAGTGTGCGGTTGGGCAGACAAGAGACCCAGTACTTC
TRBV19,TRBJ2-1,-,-,CASSIVPGGISYNEQFF,TGTGCCAGTAGTATCGTGCCAGGGGGGATCTCCTACAATGAGCAGTTCTTC
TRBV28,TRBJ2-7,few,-,CASSHLSYEQYF,TGTGCCAGCAGTCACCTCTCCTACGAGCAGTACTTC
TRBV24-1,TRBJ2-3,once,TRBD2,CATSVTSGGDTQYF,TGTGCCACCAGTGTGACTAGCGGGGGAGATACGCAGTATTTT